This T cell receptor beta chain was profiled in a study of beta chain features in type 1 diabetes. Looking at the study overall: In all, approximately 100,000,000 sorted cells from all samples were analyzed.

The germline CDR1 and CDR2 sequences are SGHRS and YFSETQ. V was shortened by 4 bases and J by 4 bases, with 13 bases between the two germline ends. The CDR3 totals 14 residues. Study-level results: In type 1 diabetes patients, VDJ junctions had fewer insertions; deletions at these junctions were more frequent. Type 1 diabetes patients had moderately but significantly shorter TCRB CDR3s in all four CD4+ subsets. Naive, central memory and Treg TCRB repertoires appeared more alike in patients than in healthy donors.

In its sample, this clone was seen a few times. The antigen remains undetermined. A sort by CD45RO/CCR7/CD25/CD127/CD95/CD27 yielded CD4+ naive, central memory, regulatory and stem cell-like memory cells. Investigators reverse transcribed all isolated RNA, so they sequenced expressed TCRB transcripts. Clones were sequenced by immunoSEQ multiplex PCR, and TCRdb holds only the in-frame ones, with some missing. The sample contains 200,000 to 250,000 clones, 14% of which appear only once. This clonotype was sampled from a man aged 25 to 45 with type 1 diabetes. Sequencing used naive CD4+ T cells from blood. The rearrangement links TRBV5-1 to TRBJ2-3; no reliable D call. The CDR3 DNA sequence: TGCGCCAGCAGCATTCAACAGTTGGCAGATACGCAGTATTTT. Its translation is CASSIQQLADTQYF.